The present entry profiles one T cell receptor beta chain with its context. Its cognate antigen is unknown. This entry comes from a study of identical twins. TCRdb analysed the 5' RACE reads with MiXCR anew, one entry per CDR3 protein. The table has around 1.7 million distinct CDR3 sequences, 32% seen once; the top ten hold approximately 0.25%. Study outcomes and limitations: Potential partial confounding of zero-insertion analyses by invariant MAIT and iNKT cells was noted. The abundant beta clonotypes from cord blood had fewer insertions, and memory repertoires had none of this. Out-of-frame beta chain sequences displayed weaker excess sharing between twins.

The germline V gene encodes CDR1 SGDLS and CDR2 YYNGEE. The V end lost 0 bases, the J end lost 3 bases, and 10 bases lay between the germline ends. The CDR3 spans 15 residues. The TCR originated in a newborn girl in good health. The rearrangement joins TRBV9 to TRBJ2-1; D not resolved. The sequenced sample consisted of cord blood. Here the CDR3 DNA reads TGTGCCAGCAGCGTAGGGGTAGCCCACTACAATGAGCAGTTCTTC. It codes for CASSVGVAHYNEQFF.